These 28 T cell receptor beta chains share one sample of origin, sequenced in a study of beta chain features in type 1 diabetes. Since all of the isolated RNA was reverse transcribed, expressed TCRB transcripts were what got sequenced. Sequencing was performed with immunoSEQ multiplex PCR; in TCRdb, only in-frame clones are kept and a portion is missing. The table has about 900,000 clones, about 17% seen once. The sample taken for sequencing was naive CD4+ T cells from blood. Receptor source: a woman between 18 and 29 years old in good health.

This clone has only a few counts. This sequence joins TRBV19 and TRBJ1-5; 10 bases fit TRBD1. CDR1 is LNHDA, CDR2 SQIVND, per germline (reference sequence). V was clipped by 3 bases and J by 5 bases; unmatched bases: 10. The CDR3 is 17 amino acids. CDR3 in DNA: TGTGCCAGTAGTATGGGCTCCTGGGGACAGGGGTATCAGCCCCAGCATTTT. It translates to CASSMGSWGQGYQPQHF.

This clone came up a few times. V and J are TRBV11-3 and TRBJ2-1; 8 bases are shared with TRBD2. Germline CDR1 reads SGHNT; CDR2 reads YENEEA. Trimming at V came to 5 bases and at J to 10 bases, leaving 4 bases not matched to a gene. The CDR3 has 12 amino acids. Here the CDR3 reads CASSTGLGEQFF. The CDR3 DNA sequence: TGTGCCAGCAGCACGGGACTAGGAGAGCAGTTCTTC.

The gene calls are TRBV5-1 and TRBJ2-5; 9 bases map to TRBD2. V gave up 6 bases and J gave up 4 bases; unmatched junction bases: 7. Looked up from germline, CDR1 is SGHRS and CDR2 is YFSETQ. This CDR3 has 14 amino acids. CDR3 amino acids: CASKRGDLRETQYF. Written as DNA, the CDR3 is TGCGCCAGCAAGCGGGGGGACCTCAGAGAGACCCAGTACTTC.

V gene TRBV7-3 combines with J gene TRBJ2-3; 7 bases match TRBD1. Germline trimming cut 0 bases from V and 2 bases from J; bases unmatched to any gene: 2. The germline V gene encodes CDR1 SGHTA and CDR2 FQGTGA. The CDR3 totals 15 residues. CDR3 region: CASSLTGTATDTQYF. CDR3 in DNA: TGTGCCAGCAGCTTAACCGGGACAGCCACAGATACGCAGTATTTT.

The gene calls are TRBV6-1 and TRBJ2-1; the match to TRBD1 covers 7 bases. The CDR3 is made up of 15 amino acids. Germline CDR1 is MNHNS and CDR2 is SASEGT. V lost 2 bases and J lost 0; bases outside the gene matches: 1. This CDR3 reads CASSESGGSYNEQFF. In nucleotides, the CDR3 is TGTGCCAGCAGTGAATCAGGGGGCTCCTACAATGAGCAGTTCTTC.

Remarks on this clone: This CDR3 is also generated by other DNA sequences in the sample. The rearrangement links TRBV28 to TRBJ2-2; perhaps TRBD1 as D (5 bases). The CDR3 spans 14 residues. Per germline, CDR1 MDHEN and CDR2 SYDVKM. V lost 6 bases to trimming and J lost 1 base, with 9 bases between them. The CDR3 reads CASSPGQNTGELFF. In DNA, the CDR3 is TGTGCCAGCAGCCCTGGACAGAACACCGGGGAGCTGTTTTTT.

This clone has only a few counts. The chain couples TRBV19 to TRBJ2-1, with D hard to call. Germline CDR1 reads LNHDA; CDR2 reads SQIVND (reference sequence). Trimming removed 7 bases from V and 8 bases from J, with 15 bases in between. CDR3 length: 13 amino acids. DNA for the CDR3: TGTGCCAGTAATTCCCTCGCGGCGGATGAGCAGTTCTTC. It encodes CASNSLAADEQFF.

The J gene is TRBJ2-1, the V gene TRBV9, with 11 bases identical to TRBD2. The germline gives CDR1 SGDLS, CDR2 YYNGEE. J was trimmed by 0 bases and V by 4 bases; bases with no gene match: 6. The CDR3 extends over 17 amino acids. The DNA for the CDR3 is TGTGCCAGCAGCACCCTAGGACTAGCGGGCTCCTACAATGAGCAGTTCTTC. It codes for CASSTLGLAGSYNEQFF.

The chain recombines TRBV4-2 with TRBJ2-2; D is possibly TRBD1 (5 bases). Germline assignment: CDR1 LGHNA and CDR2 YNFKEQ. CDR3 length equals 19 residues. V lost 3 bases, J lost 1 base, and 21 bases lay in between. The CDR3 is CASSQTPSPGWGNTGELFF. The CDR3 nucleotides read TGTGCCAGCAGCCAGACCCCCAGCCCAGGGTGGGGGAACACCGGGGAGCTGTTTTTT.

In its sample, this clone was seen a few times. This rearrangement joins TRBV2 to TRBJ2-3, with D perhaps matching TRBD1 or TRBD2 (5 bases each). The V end lost 3 bases, the J end lost 8 bases, and 6 bases lay between the germline ends. CDR3 length equals 11 residues. CDR1 and CDR2 (germline): SNHLY, FYNNEI. CDR3 nucleotide sequence: TGTGCCAGCAGTGATGGGGGTACGCAGTATTTT. Translation gives CASSDGGTQYF.

This clone turned up a few times. The chain uses TRBV7-9 and TRBJ2-2; TRBD2 might be the D (6 bases). Germline CDR1 reads SEHNR; CDR2 reads FQNEAQ (reference sequence). V dropped 5 bases and J dropped 6 bases, with 13 bases sitting between them. The CDR3 is 14 amino acids. This CDR3 reads CASSLHGGSGELFF. In nucleotides, the CDR3 is TGTGCCAGCAGCCTACATGGAGGGTCCGGGGAGCTGTTTTTT. Supplemented by reference TRBV7-9 and TRBJ2-2, the full variable domain reads DTGVSQNPRHKITKRGQNVTFRCDPISEHNRLYWYRQTLGQGPEFLTYFQNEAQLEKSRLLSDRFSAERPKGSFSTLEIQRTEQGDSAMYLCASSLHGGSGELFFGEGSRLTVL.

The sample holds a few counts of this clone. The genes are TRBV15 and TRBJ1-3; no reliable D call. V lost 0 bases and J lost 0, with 9 bases in between. The germline V gene encodes CDR1 LNHNV and CDR2 YYDKDF (reference sequence). This CDR3 has 16 amino acids. The CDR3 here is CATSRDAQLSGNTIYF. The DNA for the CDR3 is TGTGCCACCAGCAGAGATGCCCAGCTCTCTGGAAACACCATATATTTT.

J is TRBJ1-5 and V is TRBV10-3; D might be TRBD1 (6 bases). V lost 4 bases to trimming and J lost 7 bases, with 11 bases between them. This CDR3 has 13 amino acids. The germline V gene has CDR1 ENHRY and CDR2 SYGVKD. The CDR3 nucleotides read TGTGCCATCAGTGCGGGGGGCAGACAGCCCCAGCATTTT. Its translation: CAISAGGRQPQHF.

Concerning this clone itself: Different DNA sequences within this sample yield the same CDR3. This chain links TRBV9 with TRBJ2-1; 10 bases are shared with TRBD2. In germline, CDR1 is SGDLS, CDR2 YYNGEE. V trimming: 2 bases; J trimming: 4 bases; junction bases outside the gene matches: 3. This CDR3 contains 15 residues. DNA of the CDR3: TGTGCCAGCAGCGTCGGACTAGCGGAATACAATGAGCAGTTCTTC. It specifies CASSVGLAEYNEQFF.

This clone was found a few times. CDR3 loop: CASSPPSYSTNYGYTF. The CDR3, as DNA: TGTGCCAGCAGCCCTCCCAGTTACAGTACTAACTATGGCTACACCTTC. The chain links TRBV7-2 to TRBJ1-2; unclear D gene. The CDR3 runs to 16 residues. Trimming removed 5 bases from V and 0 bases from J, with 16 bases in between. Germline V lookup: CDR1 SGHTA, CDR2 FQGNSA.

This clone was recorded a few times. The V call is TRBV5-1, the J call TRBJ2-1; D gene uncertain. This CDR3 region has 16 residues. Looked up from germline, CDR1 is SGHRS and CDR2 is YFSETQ. With 0 bases removed from V and 2 bases from J, the gap between germline ends came to 12 bases. The CDR3 is CASSLGVAVAYNEQFF. The CDR3 DNA follows: TGCGCCAGCAGCTTGGGGGTGGCAGTGGCCTACAATGAGCAGTTCTTC.

This CDR3 is CASSLREPYNEQFF. CDR3 DNA: TGTGCCAGCAGCTTACGGGAGCCCTACAATGAGCAGTTCTTC. This chain joins TRBV5-6 and TRBJ2-1; weak D call: TRBD2 (6 bases). Germline CDR1 reads SGHDT; CDR2 reads YYEEEE. CDR3 length equals 14 residues. The V end lost 2 bases, the J end lost 2 bases, and 8 bases lay between the germline ends.

This clone was found a few times. The CDR3 sequence is CASSVQQETQYF. DNA of the CDR3: TGTGCCAGCAGTGTGCAGCAAGAGACCCAGTACTTC. This chain uses TRBV2 with TRBJ2-5; D uncertain. Germline values: CDR1 SNHLY, CDR2 FYNNEI. Trimming pared 4 bases from V and 2 bases from J, leaving 5 bases between. This CDR3 has 12 amino acids.

The chain joins TRBV2 to TRBJ2-2, with 14 positions matching TRBD2. The V and J ends lost 0 bases and 7 bases, in that order; junction bases with no gene match: 1. Per the germline V gene, CDR1 is SNHLY and CDR2 is FYNNEI. The CDR3 length is 16 residues. CDR3 region: CASSEAGLAGVGELFF. The CDR3 DNA follows: TGTGCCAGCAGTGAAGCGGGACTAGCGGGAGTCGGGGAGCTGTTTTTT. Together with reference TRBV2 and TRBJ2-2, the CDR3 gives the full variable domain: EPEVTQTPSHQVTQMGQEVILRCVPISNHLYFYWYRQILGQKVEFLVSFYNNEISEKSEIFDDQFSVERPDGSNFTLKIRSTKLEDSAMYFCASSEAGLAGVGELFFGEGSRLTVL.

This clone occurred a few times. The chain links TRBV29-1 to TRBJ2-3; D unresolved. CDR3 length equals 12 residues. Germline V gene data show CDR1 as SQVTM and CDR2 as ANQGSEA. V was pared by 3 bases and J by 5 bases, with 9 bases between. CDR3 nucleotides: TGCAGCGTTGAGGACCTCCGAGATACGCAGTATTTT. Amino acid sequence: CSVEDLRDTQYF.

The chain combines TRBV7-9 with TRBJ2-3; D is uncertain. Trimming took 7 bases from V and 5 from J, leaving 10 bases between them. CDR1 SEHNR and CDR2 FQNEAQ come from the germline V gene (reference sequence). The CDR3 length is 12 residues. CDR3 residues: CASTSRVDTQYF. The CDR3 DNA reads as TGTGCCAGCACCTCCCGGGTAGATACGCAGTATTTT.

The table lists this clone with a few counts. V usage is TRBV7-2 and J usage is TRBJ2-1, with a possible D match to TRBD2 (6 bases). There are 15 residues in the CDR3. The V gene lost 5 bases and the J gene lost 0 bases, with 11 bases spanning the gap. Germline V gene lookup returns CDR1 SGHTA and CDR2 FQGNSA. The CDR3 region is CASSQDGSSYNEQFF. CDR3 in DNA: TGTGCCAGCAGCCAGGACGGGAGCTCCTACAATGAGCAGTTCTTC.

This clone was seen only a few times. This chain connects TRBV4-2 to TRBJ1-1; 8 bases are a match to TRBD1. Trimming removed 0 bases from V and 9 bases from J; junction bases left unmatched: 9. Germline V gives CDR1 LGHNA, CDR2 YNFKEQ. The CDR3 is made up of 15 amino acids. The CDR3 nucleotides are TGTGCCAGCAGCCAAGAAACCGGGACAGGAGGCCAAGCTTTCTTT. It is translated as CASSQETGTGGQAFF.

This clone occurred a few times. The rearrangement links TRBV28 to TRBJ2-4; 15 bases match TRBD2. V trimming: 6 bases; J trimming: 4 bases; junction bases outside the gene matches: 4. This CDR3 comprises 16 residues. CDR1 MDHEN and CDR2 SYDVKM come from the germline V gene. In nucleotides, the CDR3 is TGTGCCAGCAGCTTAGGACTAGCGGGAGGGAAAAACATTCAGTACTTC. Residues: CASSLGLAGGKNIQYF.

CDR3 in DNA: TGCGCCAGCAGCCAATCAAGACAGTACACAGATACGCAGTATTTT. This sequence encodes CASSQSRQYTDTQYF. The chain employs TRBV4-3 and TRBJ2-3, with D possibly being TRBD1 (5 bases). Per germline, CDR1 LGHNA and CDR2 YSLEER. Trimming shortened V by 2 bases and J by 2 bases, and 11 bases separated the two germline ends. CDR3 length equals 15 residues.

This clone was recorded a few times. The chain recombines TRBV9 with TRBJ2-1, with 13 bases identical to TRBD2. The CDR3 extends over 17 amino acids. V was pared by 4 bases and J by 1 base, with 5 bases of the junction left unmatched. Germline CDR1 and CDR2: SGDLS and YYNGEE. The CDR3 loop is CASSPSGLAGSYNEQFF. In nucleotides, the CDR3 is TGTGCCAGCAGCCCTTCGGGACTAGCGGGATCCTACAATGAGCAGTTCTTC.

This rearrangement joins TRBV5-1 to TRBJ1-1; the match to TRBD1 covers 7 bases. The V gene end was trimmed by 4 bases and the J gene end by 10 bases; junction bases not matched to a gene: 7. The CDR3 runs 12 residues. The germline V gene has CDR1 SGHRS and CDR2 YFSETQ. In DNA form, the CDR3 reads TGCGCCAGCAGCCAACAGACAGGGCCAGCTTTCTTT. This gives the protein CASSQQTGPAFF.

A remark on this clone: Different DNA sequences within this sample yield the same CDR3. The genes are TRBV7-3 and TRBJ2-1, with D hard to call. From germline, CDR1 is SGHTA and CDR2 FQGTGA. With 5 bases removed from V and 1 base from J, the gap between germline ends came to 9 bases. The CDR3 covers 14 residues. Written as DNA, the CDR3 is TGTGCCAGCAGCCCCTCCGGGTCCTACAATGAGCAGTTCTTC. This gives the protein CASSPSGSYNEQFF.